Each of the 5 T cell receptor beta chains below was sequenced from the same sample in a study of OX40 agonist ivuxolimab in advanced cancers. The assay was immunoSEQ multiplex PCR, and TCRdb's table has in-frame clones only and misses some. This sample yields 60,000 to 70,000 clones, of which more than 65% are seen a single time; 5.5% belongs to the top ten. The source was CD4+ or CD8+ T cells sorted from blood, collected in a trial of the OX40 agonist ivuxolimab. These receptors all stem from an adult with an advanced solid tumor such as melanoma, head and neck, liver or kidney cancer.

The CDR3 nucleotides read TGCAGTGCACTCAGGGGCAATGAGCAGTTCTTC. Translation gives CSALRGNEQFF. V is TRBV20-1 and J is TRBJ2-1; TRBD1 might be the D (6 bases). Deletions cut 6 bases from V and 6 bases from J, with 9 bases between. The CDR3 extends over 11 amino acids. In germline, CDR1 is DFQATT, CDR2 SNEGSKA (reference sequence).

This clone was counted only a few times. This chain uses TRBV11-3 with TRBJ2-1; 9 nucleotides line up with TRBD2. Germline trimming cut 5 bases from V and 4 bases from J; bases unmatched to any gene: 6. Germline values: CDR1 SGHNT, CDR2 YENEEA. This CDR3 is 15 amino acids long. The CDR3 sequence is CASSAGAGGYNEQFF. CDR3 DNA sequence: TGTGCCAGCAGCGCTGGGGCGGGAGGGTACAATGAGCAGTTCTTC.

This clone was detected only once. The V and J genes are TRBV6-8 and TRBJ2-5; 8 bases agree with TRBD2. Germline V lookup: CDR1 MNHGY, CDR2 SAAAGT. Trimming cost V 6 bases and J 4 bases; bases outside gene matches: 4. There are 13 residues in the CDR3. CDR3 coding DNA: TGTGCCAGCAGGCCGGGACTAGGAGAGACCCAGTACTTC. Residues: CASRPGLGETQYF.

This sequence joins TRBV19 and TRBJ2-1; 12 positions match TRBD1. V lost 4 bases, J lost 5 bases, and 6 bases stayed unmatched. The germline V gene encodes CDR1 LNHDA and CDR2 SQIVND (reference sequence). The CDR3 covers 16 residues. The CDR3 DNA reads as TGTGCCAGTAGTACCCCGGGACAGGGGGCGGACAATGAGCAGTTCTTC. Amino acid sequence: CASSTPGQGADNEQFF.

The V gene is TRBV30, the J gene TRBJ1-2, with 9 bases matching TRBD1. The CDR3 has 14 residues. V lost 5 bases to trimming and J lost 4 bases; unmatched junction nucleotides: 8. CDR1 and CDR2 (germline): GTSNPN, SVGIG (reference sequence). The CDR3 coding sequence is TGTGCCTGGCGACCGACAGGGGGGGGCTATGGCTACACCTTC. This codes for CAWRPTGGGYGYTF.